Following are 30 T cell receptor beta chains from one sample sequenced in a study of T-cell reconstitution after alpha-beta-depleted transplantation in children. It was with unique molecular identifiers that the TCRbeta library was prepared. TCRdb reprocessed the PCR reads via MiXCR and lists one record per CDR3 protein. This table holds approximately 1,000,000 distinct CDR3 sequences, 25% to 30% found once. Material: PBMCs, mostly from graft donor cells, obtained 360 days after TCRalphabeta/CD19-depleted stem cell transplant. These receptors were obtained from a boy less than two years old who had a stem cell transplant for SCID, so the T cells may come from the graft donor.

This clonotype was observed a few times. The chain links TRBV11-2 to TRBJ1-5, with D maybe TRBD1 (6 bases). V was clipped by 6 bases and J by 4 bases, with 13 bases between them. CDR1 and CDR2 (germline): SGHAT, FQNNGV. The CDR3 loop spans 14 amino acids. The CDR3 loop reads CASRHRQDNQPQHF. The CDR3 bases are TGTGCCAGCAGGCACCGACAGGATAATCAGCCCCAGCATTTT.

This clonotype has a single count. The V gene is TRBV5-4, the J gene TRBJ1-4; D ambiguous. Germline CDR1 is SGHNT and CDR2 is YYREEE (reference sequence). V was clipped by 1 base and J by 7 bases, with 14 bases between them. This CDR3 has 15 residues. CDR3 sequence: CASSLPGDRSEKLFF. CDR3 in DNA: TGTGCCAGCAGCTTGCCCGGGGATCGAAGTGAAAAACTGTTTTTT. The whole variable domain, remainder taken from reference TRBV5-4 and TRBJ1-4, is ETGVTQSPTHLIKTRGQQVTLRCSSQSGHNTVSWYQQALGQGPQFIFQYYREEENGRGNFPPRFSGLQFPNYSSELNVNALELDDSALYLCASSLPGDRSEKLFFGSGTQLSVL.

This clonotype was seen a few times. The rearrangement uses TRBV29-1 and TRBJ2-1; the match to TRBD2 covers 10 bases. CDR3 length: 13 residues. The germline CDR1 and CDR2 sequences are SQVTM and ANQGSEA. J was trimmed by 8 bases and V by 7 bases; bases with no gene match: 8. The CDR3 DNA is TGCAGCGCAAGCGGGGGGGCCGCGTATGAGCAGTTCTTC. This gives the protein CSASGGAAYEQFF.

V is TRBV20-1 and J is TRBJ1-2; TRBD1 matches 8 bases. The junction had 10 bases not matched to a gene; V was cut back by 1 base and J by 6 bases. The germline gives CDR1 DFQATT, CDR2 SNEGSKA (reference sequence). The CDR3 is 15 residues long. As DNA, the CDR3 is TGCAGTGCTAGAGCCCACGGACAGGGTAAAGATGGCTACACCTTC. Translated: CSARAHGQGKDGYTF.

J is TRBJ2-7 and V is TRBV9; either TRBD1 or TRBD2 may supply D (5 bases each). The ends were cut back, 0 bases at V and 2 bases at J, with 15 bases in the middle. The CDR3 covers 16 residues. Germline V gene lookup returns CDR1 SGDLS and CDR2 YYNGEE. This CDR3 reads CASSVATGALAYEQYF. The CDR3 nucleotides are TGTGCCAGCAGCGTAGCTACTGGGGCACTAGCCTACGAGCAGTACTTC.

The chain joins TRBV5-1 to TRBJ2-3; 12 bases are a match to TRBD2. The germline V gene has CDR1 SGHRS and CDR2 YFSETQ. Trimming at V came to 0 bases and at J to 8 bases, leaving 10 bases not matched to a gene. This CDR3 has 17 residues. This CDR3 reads CASSLAGLAGNKATQYF. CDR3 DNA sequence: TGCGCCAGCAGCTTGGCCGGACTAGCGGGAAATAAAGCTACGCAGTATTTT.

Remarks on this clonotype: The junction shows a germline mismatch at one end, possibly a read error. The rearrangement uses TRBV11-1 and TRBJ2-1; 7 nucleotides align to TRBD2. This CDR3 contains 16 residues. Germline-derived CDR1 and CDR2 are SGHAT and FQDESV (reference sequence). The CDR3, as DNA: TGTGCCAGCAGCTTACGAGCGGGGCTTTCCTACAAGGAGCAGTTCTTC. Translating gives CASSLRAGLSYKEQFF.

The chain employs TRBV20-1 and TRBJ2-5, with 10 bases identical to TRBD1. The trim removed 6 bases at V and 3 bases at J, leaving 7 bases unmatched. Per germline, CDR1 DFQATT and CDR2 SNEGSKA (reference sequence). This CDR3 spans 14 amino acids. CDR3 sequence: CSAHPGTGEETQYF. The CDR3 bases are TGCAGTGCACATCCCGGGACAGGGGAAGAGACCCAGTACTTC.

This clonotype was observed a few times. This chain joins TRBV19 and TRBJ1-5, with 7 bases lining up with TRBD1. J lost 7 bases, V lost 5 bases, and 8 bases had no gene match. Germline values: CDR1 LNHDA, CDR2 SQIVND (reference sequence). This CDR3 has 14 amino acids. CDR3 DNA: TGTGCCAGTAGTCACCGACAGGGTGGACAGCCCCAGCATTTT. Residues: CASSHRQGGQPQHF.

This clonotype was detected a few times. In DNA, the CDR3 is TGTGCCAGCAGTTACTCGTCTAGCGGGGGCCCTGGTACGCAGTATTTT. Protein sequence: CASSYSSSGGPGTQYF. The V call is TRBV6-5, the J call TRBJ2-3, with 10 nucleotides matching TRBD2. CDR1 MNHEY and CDR2 SVGAGI come from the germline V gene. V lost 0 bases, J lost 8 bases, and 8 bases stayed unmatched. The CDR3 has 16 residues.

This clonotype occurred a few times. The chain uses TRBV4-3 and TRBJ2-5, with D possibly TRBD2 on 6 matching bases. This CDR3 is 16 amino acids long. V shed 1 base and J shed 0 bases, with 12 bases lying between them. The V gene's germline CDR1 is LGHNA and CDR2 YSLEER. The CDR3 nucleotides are TGCGCCAGCAGCCAAGCTTTGGCGGGGAACCAAGAGACCCAGTACTTC. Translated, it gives CASSQALAGNQETQYF.

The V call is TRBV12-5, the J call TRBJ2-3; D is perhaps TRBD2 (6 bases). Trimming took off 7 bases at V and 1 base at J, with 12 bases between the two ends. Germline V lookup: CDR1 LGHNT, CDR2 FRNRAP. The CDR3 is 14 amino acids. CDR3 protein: CASARLDGTDTQYF. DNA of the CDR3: TGTGCTAGTGCCCGACTAGATGGCACAGATACGCAGTATTTT. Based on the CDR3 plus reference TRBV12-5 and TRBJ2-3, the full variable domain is DARVTQTPRHKVTEMGQEVTMRCQPILGHNTVFWYRQTMMQGLELLAYFRNRAPLDDSGMPKDRFSAEMPDATLATLKIQPSEPRDSAVYFCASARLDGTDTQYFGPGTRLTVL.

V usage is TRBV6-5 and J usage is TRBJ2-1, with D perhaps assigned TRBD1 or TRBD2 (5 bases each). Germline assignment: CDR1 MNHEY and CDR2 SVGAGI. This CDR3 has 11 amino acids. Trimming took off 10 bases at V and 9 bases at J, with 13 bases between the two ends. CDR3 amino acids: CATSRDREQFF. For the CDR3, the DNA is TGTGCCACCTCACGGGACCGTGAGCAGTTCTTC.

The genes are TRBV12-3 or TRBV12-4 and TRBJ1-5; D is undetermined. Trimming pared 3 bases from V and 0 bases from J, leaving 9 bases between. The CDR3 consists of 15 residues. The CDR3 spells CASSFWDFSNQPQHF. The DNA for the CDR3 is TGTGCCAGCAGTTTTTGGGATTTTAGCAATCAGCCCCAGCATTTT.

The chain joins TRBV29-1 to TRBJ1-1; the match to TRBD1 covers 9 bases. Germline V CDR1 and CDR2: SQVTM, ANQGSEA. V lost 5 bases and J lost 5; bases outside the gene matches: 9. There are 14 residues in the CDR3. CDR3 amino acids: CSVLQGARRTEAFF. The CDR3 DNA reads TGCAGCGTTCTACAGGGGGCGCGAAGAACTGAAGCTTTCTTT.

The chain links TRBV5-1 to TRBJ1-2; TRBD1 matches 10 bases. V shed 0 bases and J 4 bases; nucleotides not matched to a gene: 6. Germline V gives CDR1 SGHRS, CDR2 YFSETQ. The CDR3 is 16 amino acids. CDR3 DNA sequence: TGCGCCAGCAGCTTGGCCGAGACAGGGGGCGCCTATGGCTACACCTTC. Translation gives CASSLAETGGAYGYTF.

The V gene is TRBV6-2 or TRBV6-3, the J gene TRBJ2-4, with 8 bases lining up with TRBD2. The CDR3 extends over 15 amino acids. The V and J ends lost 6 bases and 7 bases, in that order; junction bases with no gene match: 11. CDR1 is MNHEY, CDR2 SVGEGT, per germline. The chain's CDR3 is CASSHRTSIGNIQYF. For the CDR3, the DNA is TGTGCCAGCAGCCACCGGACTAGCATTGGGAACATTCAGTACTTC.

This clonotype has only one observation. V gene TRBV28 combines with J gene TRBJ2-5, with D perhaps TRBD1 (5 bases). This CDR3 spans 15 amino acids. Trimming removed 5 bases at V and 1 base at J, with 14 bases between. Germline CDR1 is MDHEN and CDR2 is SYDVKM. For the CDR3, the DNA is TGTGCCAGCAGTCCTTTCAGGGCGATCCAAGAGACCCAGTACTTC. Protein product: CASSPFRAIQETQYF.

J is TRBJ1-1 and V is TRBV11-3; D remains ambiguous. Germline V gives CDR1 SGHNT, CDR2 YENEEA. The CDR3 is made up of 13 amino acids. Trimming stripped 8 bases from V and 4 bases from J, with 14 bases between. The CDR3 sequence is CASARAAGTEAFF. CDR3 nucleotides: TGTGCCAGCGCTCGGGCAGCGGGCACTGAAGCTTTCTTT.

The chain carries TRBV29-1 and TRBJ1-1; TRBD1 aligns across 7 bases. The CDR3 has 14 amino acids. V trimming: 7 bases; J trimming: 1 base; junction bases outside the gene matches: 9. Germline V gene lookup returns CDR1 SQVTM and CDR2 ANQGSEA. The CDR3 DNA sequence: TGCAGCGGGAAGGCCGGGACAGCGAACACTGAAGCTTTCTTT. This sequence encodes CSGKAGTANTEAFF.

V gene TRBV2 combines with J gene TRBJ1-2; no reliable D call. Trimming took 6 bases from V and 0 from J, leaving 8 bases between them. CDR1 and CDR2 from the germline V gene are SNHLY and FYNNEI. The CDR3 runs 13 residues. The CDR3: CASRPDPNYGYTF. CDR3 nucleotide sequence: TGTGCCAGCAGACCGGACCCTAACTATGGCTACACCTTC. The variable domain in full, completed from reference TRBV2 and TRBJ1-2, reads EPEVTQTPSHQVTQMGQEVILRCVPISNHLYFYWYRQILGQKVEFLVSFYNNEISEKSEIFDDQFSVERPDGSNFTLKIRSTKLEDSAMYFCASRPDPNYGYTFGSGTRLTVV.

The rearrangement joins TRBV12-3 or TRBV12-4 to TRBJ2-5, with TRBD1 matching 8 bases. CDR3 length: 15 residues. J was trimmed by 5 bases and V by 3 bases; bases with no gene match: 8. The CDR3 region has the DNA TGTGCCAGCAGTTTTTCCTCAGGGGGCGGGGAGACCCAGTACTTC. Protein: CASSFSSGGGETQYF.

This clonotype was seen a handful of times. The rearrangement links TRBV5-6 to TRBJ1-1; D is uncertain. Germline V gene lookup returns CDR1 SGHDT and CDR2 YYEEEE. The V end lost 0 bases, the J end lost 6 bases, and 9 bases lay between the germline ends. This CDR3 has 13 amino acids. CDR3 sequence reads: CASSLGRPSEAFF. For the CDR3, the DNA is TGTGCCAGCAGCTTGGGGAGGCCCTCTGAAGCTTTCTTT. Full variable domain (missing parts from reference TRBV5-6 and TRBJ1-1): DAGVTQSPTHLIKTRGQQVTLRCSPKSGHDTVSWYQQALGQGPQFIFQYYEEEERQRGNFPDRFSGHQFPNYSSELNVNALLLGDSALYLCASSLGRPSEAFFGQGTRLTVV.

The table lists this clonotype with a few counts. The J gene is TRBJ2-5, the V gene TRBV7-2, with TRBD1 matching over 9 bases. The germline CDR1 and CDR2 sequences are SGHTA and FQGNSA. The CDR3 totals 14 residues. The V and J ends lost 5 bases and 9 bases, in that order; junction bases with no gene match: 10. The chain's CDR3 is CASSPITGGASQYF. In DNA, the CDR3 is TGTGCCAGCAGCCCTATAACAGGGGGCGCTTCCCAGTACTTC.

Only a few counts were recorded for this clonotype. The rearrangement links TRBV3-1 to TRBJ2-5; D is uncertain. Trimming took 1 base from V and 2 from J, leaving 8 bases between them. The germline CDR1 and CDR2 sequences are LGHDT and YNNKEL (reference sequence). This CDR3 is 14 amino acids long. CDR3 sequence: CASSQGSGQETQYF. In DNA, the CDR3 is TGTGCCAGCAGCCAAGGGTCTGGTCAAGAGACCCAGTACTTC.

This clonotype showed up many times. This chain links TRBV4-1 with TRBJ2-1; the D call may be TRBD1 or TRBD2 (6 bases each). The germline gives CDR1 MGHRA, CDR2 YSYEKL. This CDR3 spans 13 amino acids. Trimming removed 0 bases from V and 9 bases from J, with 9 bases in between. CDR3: CASSQDRGGEQFF. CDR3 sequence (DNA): TGCGCCAGCAGCCAAGACAGGGGAGGTGAGCAGTTCTTC.

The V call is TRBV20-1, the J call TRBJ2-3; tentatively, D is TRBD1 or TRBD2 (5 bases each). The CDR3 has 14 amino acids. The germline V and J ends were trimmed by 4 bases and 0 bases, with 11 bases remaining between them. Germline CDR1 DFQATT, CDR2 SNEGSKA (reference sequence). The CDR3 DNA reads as TGCAGTGCTACGGGGCCTACTAGCACAGATACGCAGTATTTT. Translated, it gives CSATGPTSTDTQYF.

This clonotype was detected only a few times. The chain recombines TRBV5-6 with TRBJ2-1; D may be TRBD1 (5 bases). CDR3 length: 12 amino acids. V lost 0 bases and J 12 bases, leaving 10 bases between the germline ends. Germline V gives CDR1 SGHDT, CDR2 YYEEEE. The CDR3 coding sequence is TGTGCCAGCAGCTTGGTGGGGCGTCGGCAGTTCTTC. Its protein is CASSLVGRRQFF.

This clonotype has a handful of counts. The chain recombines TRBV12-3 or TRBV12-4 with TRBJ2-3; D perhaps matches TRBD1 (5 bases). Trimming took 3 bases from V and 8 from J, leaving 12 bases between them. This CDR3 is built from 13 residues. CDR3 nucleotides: TGTGCCAGCAGTTTGGCTGGTCAGGGTACGCAGTATTTT. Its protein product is CASSLAGQGTQYF.

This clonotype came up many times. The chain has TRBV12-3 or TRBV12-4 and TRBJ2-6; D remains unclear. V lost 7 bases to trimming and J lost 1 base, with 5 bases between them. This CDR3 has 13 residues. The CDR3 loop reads CASTLSGANVLTF. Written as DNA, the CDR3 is TGTGCCAGCACCCTGTCTGGGGCCAACGTCCTGACTTTC.